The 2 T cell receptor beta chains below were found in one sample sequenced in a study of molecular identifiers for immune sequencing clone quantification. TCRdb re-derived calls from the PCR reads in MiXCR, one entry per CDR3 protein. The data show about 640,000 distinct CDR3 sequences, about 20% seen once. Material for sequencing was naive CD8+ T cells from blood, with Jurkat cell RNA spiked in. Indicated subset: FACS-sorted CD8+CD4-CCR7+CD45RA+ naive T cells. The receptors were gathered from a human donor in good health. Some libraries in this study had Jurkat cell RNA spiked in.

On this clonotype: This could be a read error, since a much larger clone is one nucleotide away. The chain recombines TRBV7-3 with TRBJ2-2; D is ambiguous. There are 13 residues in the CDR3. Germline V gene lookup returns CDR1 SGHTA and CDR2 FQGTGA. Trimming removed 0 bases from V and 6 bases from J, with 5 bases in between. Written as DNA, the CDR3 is TGTGCCAGCAGCTTAACAGGGCCCGGGGAGCTGTTTTTT. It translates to CASSLTGPGELFF.

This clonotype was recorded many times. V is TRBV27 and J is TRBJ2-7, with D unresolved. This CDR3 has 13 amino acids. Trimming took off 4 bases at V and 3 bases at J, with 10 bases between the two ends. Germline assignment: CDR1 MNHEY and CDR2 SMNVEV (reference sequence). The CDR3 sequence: CASSSLPLYEQYF. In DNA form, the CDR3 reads TGTGCCAGCAGTTCATTACCCCTCTACGAGCAGTACTTC.